This TCR beta chain was sequenced in a study of cytomegalovirus exposure and HLA in healthy donors. Study information: Of the donors genotyped, about 390 in all, 65% to 90% fell in the Caucasian-associated ancestry cluster. General study results and limits: CMV serostatus was the sole immune exposure data available.

This clone was observed a single time. Its antigen is undetermined. One end of the junction is discordant with germline, which a read error may explain. A multiplex PCR was run with 60 Vbeta primers and 13 Jbeta primers. Authors' methods: Later analysis identified some 80 million unique TCR beta chains, about 11 million shared. Measured with immunoSEQ multiplex PCR; TCRdb has only the in-frame clones, and not every one. V, J and clone size were drawn from that table, and D and trimming were deduced from the DNA. The sample comprises over 50,000 clones, about 89% of which are singletons, and approximately 1.4% rests with the top ten. Sequencing used PBMCs. The clonotype was recovered from a man aged 25-45 years in good health and CMV-seropositive.

This chain's CDR3 is CSARDEAGSVF. CDR3 nucleotide sequence: TGCAGTGCTAGAGATGAGGCAGGGTCGGTCTTT. This rearrangement joins TRBV20-1 to TRBJ1-5; tentatively, D is TRBD1 (5 bases). CDR1 and CDR2 (germline): DFQATT, SNEGSKA (reference sequence). The CDR3 runs 11 residues.